This T cell receptor beta chain was profiled in a study of T cells in Graves' hyperthyroidism and ophthalmopathy. Study information: Staff took peripheral blood when the initial diagnosis was made, before any treatment began.

Graves' hyperthyroidism was deemed stable given no ophthalmopathy progression within 18 months. Diagnostic decisions used clinical symptoms, serum thyroxine and TRAb, thyroid ultrasound and orbital computed tomography. The V gene's germline CDR1 is LGHNT and CDR2 FRNRAP. The CDR3 spans 19 residues. V lost 0 bases to trimming and J lost 3 bases, with 21 bases between them. This clonotype was seen many times. Its antigen is still unknown. Overall study findings and caveats: Ophthalmopathy was distinguished from stable hyperthyroidism by 13 V-J signatures.

Amplification of TCR beta CDR3 regions used RNA as the template. A first-round RT-PCR of the TCR CDR3 used the HTBI primer set. TCRdb used MiXCR to reprocess the multiplex PCR reads, holding one entry per CDR3 protein. The sample lists some 440,000 distinct CDR3 sequences, less than 20% occurring once. The chain employs TRBV12-5 and TRBJ2-1, with no clear D. The specimen was blood. The receptor's source is a woman in her late teens or twenties with Graves' hyperthyroidism. The CDR3 here is CASGLVRITPRPRYNEQFF. CDR3 sequence (DNA): TGTGCTAGTGGTTTGGTACGCATCACGCCCCGACCCCGCTACAATGAGCAGTTCTTC.